This T cell receptor (beta chain) was captured in a study of OX40 agonist ivuxolimab in advanced cancers. Study-level information: Each dose-escalation patient presented with hepatocellular carcinoma, melanoma, renal cell or head and neck cancer. Cohort: roughly 80% men, mean age about 60, aged about 23 to 80.

V was pared by 4 bases and J by 5 bases, with 2 bases of the junction left unmatched. The CDR3 has 13 residues. Germline CDR1 SNHLY, CDR2 FYNNEI. Assay used: immunoSEQ multiplex PCR; TCRdb lists only in-frame clones, some missing. The table shows tens of thousands of clones, with 75% to 85% occurring only once. This rearrangement joins TRBV2 to TRBJ1-1; 9 bases match TRBD1. This specimen consisted of CD4+ or CD8+ T cells sorted from blood, obtained in a trial of the OX40 agonist ivuxolimab. This receptor was obtained from an adult with an advanced solid tumor such as melanoma, head and neck, liver or kidney cancer. The CDR3 reads CASSGTGVTEAFF. As DNA, the CDR3 is TGTGCCAGCAGTGGGACAGGGGTGACTGAAGCTTTCTTT.